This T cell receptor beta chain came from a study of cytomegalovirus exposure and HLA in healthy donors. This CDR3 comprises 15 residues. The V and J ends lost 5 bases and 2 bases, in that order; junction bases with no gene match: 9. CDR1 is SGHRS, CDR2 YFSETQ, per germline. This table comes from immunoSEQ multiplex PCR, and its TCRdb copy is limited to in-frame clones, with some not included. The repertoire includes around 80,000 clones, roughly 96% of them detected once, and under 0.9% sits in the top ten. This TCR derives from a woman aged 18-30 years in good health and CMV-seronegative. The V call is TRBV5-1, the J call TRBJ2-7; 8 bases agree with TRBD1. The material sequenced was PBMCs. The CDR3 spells CASSETGQGAYEQYF. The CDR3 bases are TGCGCCAGCAGTGAAACTGGACAGGGCGCCTACGAGCAGTACTTC.